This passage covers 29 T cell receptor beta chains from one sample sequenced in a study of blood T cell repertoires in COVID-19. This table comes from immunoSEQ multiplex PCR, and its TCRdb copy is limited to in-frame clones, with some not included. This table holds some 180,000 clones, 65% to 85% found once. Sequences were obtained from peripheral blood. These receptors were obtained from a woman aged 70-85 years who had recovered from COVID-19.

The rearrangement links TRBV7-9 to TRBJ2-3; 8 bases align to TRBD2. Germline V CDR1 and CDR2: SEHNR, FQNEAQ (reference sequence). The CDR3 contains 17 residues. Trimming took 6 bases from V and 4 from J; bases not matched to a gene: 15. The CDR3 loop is CASRPPGREAGPDTQYF. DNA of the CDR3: TGTGCCAGCAGGCCCCCGGGGCGGGAGGCCGGCCCAGATACGCAGTATTTT.

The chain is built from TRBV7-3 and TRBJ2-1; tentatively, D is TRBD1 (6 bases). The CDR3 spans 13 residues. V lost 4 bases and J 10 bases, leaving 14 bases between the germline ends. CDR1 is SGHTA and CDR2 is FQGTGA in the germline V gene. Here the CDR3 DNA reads TGTGCCAGCAGCTGGGGGACAAGCGGAGAGCAGTTCTTC. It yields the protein CASSWGTSGEQFF.

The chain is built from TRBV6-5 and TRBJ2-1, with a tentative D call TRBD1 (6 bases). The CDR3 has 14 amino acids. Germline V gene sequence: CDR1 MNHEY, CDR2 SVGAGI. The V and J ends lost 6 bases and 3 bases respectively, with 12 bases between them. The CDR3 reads CASSARGYYNEQFF. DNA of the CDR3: TGTGCCAGCAGCGCCAGGGGCTACTACAATGAGCAGTTCTTC.

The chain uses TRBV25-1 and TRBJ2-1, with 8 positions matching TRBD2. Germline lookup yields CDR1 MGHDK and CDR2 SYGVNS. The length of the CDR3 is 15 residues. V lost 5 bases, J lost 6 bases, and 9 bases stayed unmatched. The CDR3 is CASSRRGGPGNEQFF. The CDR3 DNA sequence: TGTGCCAGCAGTAGACGGGGGGGGCCGGGCAATGAGCAGTTCTTC.

CDR3 sequence reads: CASSQDGGAARETQYF. The CDR3 nucleotides read TGTGCCAGCAGCCAAGATGGGGGGGCGGCCAGGGAGACCCAGTACTTC. The V and J genes are TRBV3-1 (or the pseudogene TRBV3-2) and TRBJ2-5; possibly TRBD2 for D (7 bases). This CDR3 region has 16 residues. Trimming left V 0 bases short and J 5 bases short, with 16 bases between. Germline-derived CDR1 and CDR2 are LGHDT and YNNKEL (reference sequence).

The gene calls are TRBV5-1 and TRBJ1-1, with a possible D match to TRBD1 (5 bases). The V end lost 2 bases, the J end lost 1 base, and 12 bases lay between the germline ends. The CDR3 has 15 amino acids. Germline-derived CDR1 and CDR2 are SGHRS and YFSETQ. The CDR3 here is CASSFLRVPNTEAFF. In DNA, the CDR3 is TGCGCCAGCAGCTTCCTCAGGGTTCCGAACACTGAAGCTTTCTTT.

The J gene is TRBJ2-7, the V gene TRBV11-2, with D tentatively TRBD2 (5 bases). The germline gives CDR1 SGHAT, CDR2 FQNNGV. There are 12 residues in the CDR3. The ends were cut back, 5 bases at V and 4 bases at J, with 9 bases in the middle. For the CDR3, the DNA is TGTGCCAGCAGCCCCTCGGGGTACGAGCAGTACTTC. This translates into CASSPSGYEQYF.

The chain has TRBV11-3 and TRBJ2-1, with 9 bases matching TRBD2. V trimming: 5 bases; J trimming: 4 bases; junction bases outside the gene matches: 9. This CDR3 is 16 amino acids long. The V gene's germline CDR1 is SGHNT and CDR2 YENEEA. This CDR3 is CASSPRGGDAYNEQFF. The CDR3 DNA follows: TGTGCCAGCAGCCCCCGCGGGGGGGATGCTTACAATGAGCAGTTCTTC.

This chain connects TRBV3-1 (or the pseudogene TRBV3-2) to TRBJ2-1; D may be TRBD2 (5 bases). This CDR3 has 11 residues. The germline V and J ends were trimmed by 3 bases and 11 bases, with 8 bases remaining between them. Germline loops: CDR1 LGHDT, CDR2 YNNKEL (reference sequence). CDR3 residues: CASSQGVQQFF. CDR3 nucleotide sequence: TGTGCCAGCAGCCAGGGAGTTCAGCAGTTCTTC.

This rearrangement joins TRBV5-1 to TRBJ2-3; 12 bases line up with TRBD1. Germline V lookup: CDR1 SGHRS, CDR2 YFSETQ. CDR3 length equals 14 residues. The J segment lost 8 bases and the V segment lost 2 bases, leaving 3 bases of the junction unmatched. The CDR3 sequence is CASSLGTGGITQYF. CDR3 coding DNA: TGCGCCAGCAGCTTAGGGACAGGGGGCATTACGCAGTATTTT.

The CDR3 loop is CASSPPGSSGANVLTF. In DNA, the CDR3 is TGTGCCAGCAGCCCTCCAGGCAGCTCTGGGGCCAACGTCCTGACTTTC. The rearrangement joins TRBV9 to TRBJ2-6, with no clear D. The germline CDR1 and CDR2 sequences are SGDLS and YYNGEE. CDR3 length: 16 residues. The V end was cut by 4 bases, the J end by 0 bases, with 11 bases between.

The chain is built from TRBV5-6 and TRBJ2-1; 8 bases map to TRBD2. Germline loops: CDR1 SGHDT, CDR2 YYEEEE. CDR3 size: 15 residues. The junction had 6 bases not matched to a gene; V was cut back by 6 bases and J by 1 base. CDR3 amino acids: CASTRGAGSYNEQFF. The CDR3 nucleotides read TGTGCCAGCACGCGGGGGGCGGGATCCTACAATGAGCAGTTCTTC.

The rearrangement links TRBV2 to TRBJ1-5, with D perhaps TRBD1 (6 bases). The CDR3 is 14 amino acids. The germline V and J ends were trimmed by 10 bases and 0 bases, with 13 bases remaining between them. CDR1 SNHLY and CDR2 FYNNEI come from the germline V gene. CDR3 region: CAIQGPTSNQPQHF. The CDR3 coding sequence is TGTGCCATCCAGGGGCCCACTAGCAATCAGCCCCAGCATTTT.

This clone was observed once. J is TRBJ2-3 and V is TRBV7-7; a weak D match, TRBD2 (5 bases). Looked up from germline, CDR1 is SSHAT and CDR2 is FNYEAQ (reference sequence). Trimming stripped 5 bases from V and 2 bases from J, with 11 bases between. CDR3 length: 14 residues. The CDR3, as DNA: TGTGCCAGCAGCGCGGGCGGAGACACAGATACGCAGTATTTT. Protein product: CASSAGGDTDTQYF.

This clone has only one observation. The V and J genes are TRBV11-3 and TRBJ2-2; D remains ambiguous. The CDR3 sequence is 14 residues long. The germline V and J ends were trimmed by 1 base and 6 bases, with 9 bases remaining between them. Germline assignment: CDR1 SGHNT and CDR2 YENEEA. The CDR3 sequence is CASSLARTSGELFF. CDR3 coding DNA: TGTGCCAGCAGCTTAGCCAGAACGTCCGGGGAGCTGTTTTTT.

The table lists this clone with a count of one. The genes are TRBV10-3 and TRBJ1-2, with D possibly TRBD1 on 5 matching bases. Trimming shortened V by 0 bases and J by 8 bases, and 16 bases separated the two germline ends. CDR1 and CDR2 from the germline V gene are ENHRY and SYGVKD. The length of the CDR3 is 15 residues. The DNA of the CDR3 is TGTGCCATCAGTGAGTCGGGGCAGGGTCTATGGGGCTACACCTTC. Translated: CAISESGQGLWGYTF.

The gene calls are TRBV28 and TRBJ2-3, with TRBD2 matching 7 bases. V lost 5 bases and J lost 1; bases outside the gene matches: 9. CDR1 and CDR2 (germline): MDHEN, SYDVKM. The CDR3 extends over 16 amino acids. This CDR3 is CASSPTRDYRTDTQYF. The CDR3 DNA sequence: TGTGCCAGCAGTCCCACCCGGGACTATCGCACAGATACGCAGTATTTT.

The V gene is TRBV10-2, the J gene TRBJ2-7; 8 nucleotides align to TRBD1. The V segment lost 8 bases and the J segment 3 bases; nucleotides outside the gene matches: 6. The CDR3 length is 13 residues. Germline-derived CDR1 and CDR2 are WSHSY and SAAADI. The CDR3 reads CASLGQGFYEQYF. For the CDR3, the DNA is TGCGCCAGCCTTGGACAGGGTTTCTACGAGCAGTACTTC.

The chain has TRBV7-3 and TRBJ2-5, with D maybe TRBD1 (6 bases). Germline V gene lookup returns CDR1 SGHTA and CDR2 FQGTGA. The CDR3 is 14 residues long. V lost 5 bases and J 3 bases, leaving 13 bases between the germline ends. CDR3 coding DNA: TGTGCCAGCAGCCCCCAGGGGCGGGAAGAGACCCAGTACTTC. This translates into CASSPQGREETQYF.

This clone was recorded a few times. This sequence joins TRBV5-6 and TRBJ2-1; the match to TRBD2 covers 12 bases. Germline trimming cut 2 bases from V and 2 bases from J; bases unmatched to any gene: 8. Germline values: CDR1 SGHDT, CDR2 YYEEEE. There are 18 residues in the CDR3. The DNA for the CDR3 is TGTGCCAGCAGCTTACGACTAGCGGGAGTTTGGCCCTACAATGAGCAGTTCTTC. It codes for CASSLRLAGVWPYNEQFF.

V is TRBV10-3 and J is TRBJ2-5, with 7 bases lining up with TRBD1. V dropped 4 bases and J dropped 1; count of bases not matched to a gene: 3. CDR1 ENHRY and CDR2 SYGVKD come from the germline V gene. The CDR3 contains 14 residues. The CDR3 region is CAISVAGGQETQYF. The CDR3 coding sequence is TGTGCCATCAGTGTGGCAGGGGGCCAAGAGACCCAGTACTTC.

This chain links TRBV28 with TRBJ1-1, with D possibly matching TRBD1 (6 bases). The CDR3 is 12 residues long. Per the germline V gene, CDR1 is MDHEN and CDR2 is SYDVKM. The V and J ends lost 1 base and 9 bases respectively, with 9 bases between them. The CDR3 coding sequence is TGTGCCAGCAGTTTATTGGACAGTAAAGCTTTCTTT. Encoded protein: CASSLLDSKAFF. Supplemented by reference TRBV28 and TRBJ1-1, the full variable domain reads DVKVTQSSRYLVKRTGEKVFLECVQDMDHENMFWYRQDPGLGLRLIYFSYDVKMKEKGDIPEGYSVSREKKERFSLILESASTNQTSMYLCASSLLDSKAFFGQGTRLTVV.

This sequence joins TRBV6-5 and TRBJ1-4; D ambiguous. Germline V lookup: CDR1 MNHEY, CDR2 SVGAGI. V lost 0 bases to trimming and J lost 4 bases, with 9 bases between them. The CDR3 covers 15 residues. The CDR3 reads CASSYSATGNEKLFF. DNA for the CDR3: TGTGCCAGCAGTTACTCAGCGACCGGTAATGAAAAACTGTTTTTT.

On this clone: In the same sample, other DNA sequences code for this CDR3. DNA for the CDR3: TGTGCCAGCAGTGAAGGGGGGGGTTCGCTCTATGGCTACACCTTC. Residues: CASSEGGGSLYGYTF. This sequence joins TRBV6-1 and TRBJ1-2; a possible D gene is TRBD1 (5 bases). The CDR3 is made up of 15 amino acids. CDR1 and CDR2 (germline): MNHNS, SASEGT. The germline V and J ends were trimmed by 1 base and 4 bases, with 13 bases remaining between them.

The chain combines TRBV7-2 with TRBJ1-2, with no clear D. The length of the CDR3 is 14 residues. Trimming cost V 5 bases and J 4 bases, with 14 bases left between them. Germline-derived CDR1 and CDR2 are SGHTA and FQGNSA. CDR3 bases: TGTGCCAGCAGCCCCGCAGCAGGACTCTATGGCTACACCTTC. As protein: CASSPAAGLYGYTF. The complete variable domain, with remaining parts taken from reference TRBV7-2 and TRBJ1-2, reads GAGVSQSPSNKVTEKGKDVELRCDPISGHTALYWYRQSLGQGLEFLIYFQGNSAPDKSGLPSDRFSAERTGGSVSTLTIQRTQQEDSAVYLCASSPAAGLYGYTFGSGTRLTVV.

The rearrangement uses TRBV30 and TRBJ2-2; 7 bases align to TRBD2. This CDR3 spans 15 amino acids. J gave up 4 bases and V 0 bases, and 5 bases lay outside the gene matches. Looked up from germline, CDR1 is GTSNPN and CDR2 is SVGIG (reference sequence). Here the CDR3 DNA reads TGTGCCTGGAGTGTAGGGGTAGCGGGCACCGGGGAGCTGTTTTTT. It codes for CAWSVGVAGTGELFF.

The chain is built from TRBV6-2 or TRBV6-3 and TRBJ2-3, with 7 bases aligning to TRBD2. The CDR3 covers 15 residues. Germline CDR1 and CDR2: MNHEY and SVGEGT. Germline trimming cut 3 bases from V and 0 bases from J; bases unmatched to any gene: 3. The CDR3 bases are TGTGCCAGCAGTTATGGCGGGAGCAGCACAGATACGCAGTATTTT. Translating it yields CASSYGGSSTDTQYF.

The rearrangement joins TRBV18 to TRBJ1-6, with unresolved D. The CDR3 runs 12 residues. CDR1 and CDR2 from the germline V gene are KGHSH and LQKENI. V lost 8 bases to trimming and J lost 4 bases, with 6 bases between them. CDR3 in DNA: TGTGCCAGCGCGGGGTATAATTCACCCCTCCACTTT. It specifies CASAGYNSPLHF.

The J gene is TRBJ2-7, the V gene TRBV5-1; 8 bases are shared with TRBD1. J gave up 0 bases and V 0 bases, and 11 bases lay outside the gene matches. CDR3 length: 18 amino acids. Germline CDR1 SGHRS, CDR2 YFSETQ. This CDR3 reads CASSLAPTGAWSSYEQYF. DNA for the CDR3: TGCGCCAGCAGCTTGGCACCGACAGGGGCGTGGAGCTCCTACGAGCAGTACTTC. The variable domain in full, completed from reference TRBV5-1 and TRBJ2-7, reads KAGVTQTPRYLIKTRGQQVTLSCSPISGHRSVSWYQQTPGQGLQFLFEYFSETQRNKGNFPGRFSGRQFSNSRSEMNVSTLELGDSALYLCASSLAPTGAWSSYEQYFGPGTRLTVT.